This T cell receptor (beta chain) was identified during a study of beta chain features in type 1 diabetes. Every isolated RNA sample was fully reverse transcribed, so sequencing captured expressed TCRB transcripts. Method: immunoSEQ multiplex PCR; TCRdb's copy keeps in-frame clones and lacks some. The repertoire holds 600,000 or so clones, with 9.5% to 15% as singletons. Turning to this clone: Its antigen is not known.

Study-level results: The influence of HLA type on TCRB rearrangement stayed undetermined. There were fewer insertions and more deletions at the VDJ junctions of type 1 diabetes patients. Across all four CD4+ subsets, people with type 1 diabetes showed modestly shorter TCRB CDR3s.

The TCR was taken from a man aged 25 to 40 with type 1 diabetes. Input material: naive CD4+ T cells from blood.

The CDR3 is CSVEEPNANYGYTF. The DNA for the CDR3 is TGCAGCGTTGAAGAGCCTAATGCTAACTATGGCTACACCTTC. The rearrangement links TRBV29-1 to TRBJ1-2; D ambiguous. Germline V gene sequence: CDR1 SQVTM, CDR2 ANQGSEA. The V gene lost 0 bases and the J gene lost 0 bases, with 8 bases spanning the gap. This CDR3 is built from 14 residues.